Reported below is one TCR beta chain. This clonotype was seen at least ten times. Its antigen target is currently unknown. Per-base quality was not reported, and no clone a single base away is much larger than it. The record originates from a study of patients and donors after allogeneic stem cell transplantation (TCRdb year 2020). Library preparation was by RT-PCR. The sample was run on a NextSeq 550. Through fastp at Q25 and MiXCR, TCRdb rebuilt clones from the public reads, retaining in-frame beta chains. Rows are unified per CDR3 protein, each entry keeping the most common DNA and genes. Within this sample are about 400,000 distinct CDR3 sequences, with 16% of them counted one time only. The biggest ten clones account for around 6.8% of the sample. Taken from cysteine to phenylalanine, the CDR3 has 14 residues. CDR3 DNA only is kept here, 42 bases in frame from base 1. From the germline V gene (reference sequence), CDR1 is DFQATT and CDR2 is SNEGSKA. V lost 3 bases and J lost 4 bases; the stretch between them is 15 bases long.

The origin of this receptor is a human donor who was either an allogeneic HSCT recipient or a stem cell or donor lymphocyte infusion donor (not recorded which). It is not recorded whose cells these are; they may come from a transplant donor. The material sequenced was blood, either unsorted or a sorted T cell fraction (not recorded which). Recombination joined TRBV20-1 with TRBJ2-5; tentative D gene TRBD2, with 6 bases matching. The DNA is TGCAGTGCTAGCTTACTTACTAGCCTAGAGACCCAGTACTTC. Protein translation: CSASLLTSLETQYF.